These 18 T cell receptor beta chains were all obtained from the same sample, sequenced in a study of Ad26.COV2.S vaccination and SARS-CoV-2 variants. Treatment meaning: about 20 received Ad26.COV2.S at low or high dose, single or two shots; 5 received placebo; per-sample allocation not given. Material that was analyzed had been drawn on day 63 after the first vaccine or placebo injection. Clones were read by immunoSEQ multiplex PCR, and TCRdb kept only the in-frame ones, dropping some. The data contain roughly 680,000 clones, roughly 90% of them singletons. Source: peripheral blood, taken in a trial of Ad26.COV2.S vaccine versus placebo. Receptors were obtained from a person between 18 and 65 years old who received the Ad26.COV2.S COVID-19 vaccine or a placebo.

CDR3 residues: CASSQAGIQYF. The CDR3 DNA reads TGTGCCAGCAGCCAAGCGGGTATTCAGTACTTC. The chain recombines TRBV3-1 (or the pseudogene TRBV3-2) with TRBJ2-4; no clear D gene. Germline values: CDR1 LGHDT, CDR2 YNNKEL (reference sequence). CDR3 size: 11 residues. V shed 1 base and J shed 10 bases, with 5 bases lying between them.

This sequence joins TRBV7-2 and TRBJ2-7, with a tentative D call TRBD2 (5 bases). V gave up 2 bases and J gave up 1 base, with 6 bases separating them. The CDR3 runs to 13 residues. Per the germline V gene, CDR1 is SGHTA and CDR2 is FQGNSA. In DNA form, the CDR3 reads TGTGCCAGCAGCTTACGGGGTTCCTACGAGCAGTACTTC. This encodes CASSLRGSYEQYF.

This chain uses TRBV6-1 with TRBJ2-3; 7 bases agree with TRBD2. The CDR3 contains 14 residues. The germline CDR1 and CDR2 sequences are MNHNS and SASEGT. The V gene end was trimmed by 3 bases and the J gene end by 0 bases; junction bases not matched to a gene: 0. The DNA of the CDR3 is TGTGCCAGCAGTGAGGGGGGGAGCACAGATACGCAGTATTTT. Protein: CASSEGGSTDTQYF.

The CDR3 DNA is TGTGCCAGCAGTCTCCGGCAGGGGGACTACGAGCAGTACTTC. Its protein is CASSLRQGDYEQYF. This rearrangement joins TRBV27 to TRBJ2-7; 7 bases agree with TRBD1. The ends lost 5 bases at V and 3 bases at J; junction bases unmatched: 7. Germline CDR1 and CDR2: MNHEY and SMNVEV (reference sequence). CDR3 length equals 14 residues.

The V gene is TRBV18, the J gene TRBJ2-3, with a tentative D call TRBD1 (7 bases). The germline V and J ends were trimmed by 2 bases and 4 bases, with 16 bases remaining between them. The CDR3 loop spans 16 amino acids. Per the germline V gene, CDR1 is KGHSH and CDR2 is LQKENI. The CDR3 nucleotides are TGTGCCAGCTCACCAGCCCAGGCAGGGGGGTCAGATACGCAGTATTTT. Protein: CASSPAQAGGSDTQYF.

The V and J genes are TRBV5-1 and TRBJ2-1; 8 bases match TRBD2. The CDR3 spans 15 residues. The trim removed 2 bases at V and 6 bases at J, leaving 7 bases unmatched. Germline CDR1 is SGHRS and CDR2 is YFSETQ. The CDR3 nucleotides read TGCGCCAGCAGCTTTGTGGCTAGCGGGTCCAATGAGCAGTTCTTC. This gives the protein CASSFVASGSNEQFF.

CDR3 amino acids: CASSEGQRYGYTF. The DNA of the CDR3 is TGTGCCAGCAGTGAGGGACAGCGCTATGGCTACACCTTC. V is TRBV25-1 and J is TRBJ1-2, with 7 bases matching TRBD1. CDR1 MGHDK and CDR2 SYGVNS come from the germline V gene. V gave up 3 bases and J gave up 4 bases; unmatched junction bases: 2. This CDR3 region has 13 residues.

The chain has TRBV21-1 and TRBJ1-1; the table gives TRBD1 as D, unverified against the DNA. TRBV21-1 is marked as a pseudogene. The CDR3 runs 12 residues. Here the CDR3 reads CASSNPAGIAFF. CDR3 coding DNA: TGTGCCAGCAGCAATCCGGCAGGGATAGCTTTCTTT.

The chain links TRBV13 to TRBJ2-2; 8 nucleotides line up with TRBD1. Looked up from germline, CDR1 is PRHDT and CDR2 is FYEKMQ (reference sequence). With 4 bases clipped from V and 1 base from J, the junction kept 11 bases outside the gene matches. The CDR3 sequence is 18 residues long. CDR3 sequence: CASSYLLSGTGNTGELFF. Here the CDR3 DNA reads TGTGCCAGCAGCTATCTACTCTCCGGGACAGGGAACACCGGGGAGCTGTTTTTT.

The gene calls are TRBV4-1 and TRBJ2-6, with D unresolved. V shed 1 base and J shed 1 base, with 8 bases lying between them. This CDR3 is built from 16 residues. CDR1 and CDR2 from the germline V gene are MGHRA and YSYEKL. In DNA, the CDR3 is TGCGCCAGCAGCCAAGTTAAGAGTTCTGGGGCCAACGTCCTGACTTTC. Encoded protein: CASSQVKSSGANVLTF.

DNA for the CDR3: TGTGCCAGCAGCCTCGGACAGGCCTCCTACGAGCAGTACTTC. It translates to CASSLGQASYEQYF. The chain couples TRBV7-9 to TRBJ2-7, with 7 bases identical to TRBD1. Germline-derived CDR1 and CDR2 are SEHNR and FQNEAQ (reference sequence). The CDR3 runs to 14 residues. V gave up 5 bases and J gave up 0 bases; unmatched junction bases: 4. The whole variable domain, filled in from reference TRBV7-9 and TRBJ2-7, reads DTGVSQNPRHKITKRGQNVTFRCDPISEHNRLYWYRQTLGQGPEFLTYFQNEAQLEKSRLLSDRFSAERPKGSFSTLEIQRTEQGDSAMYLCASSLGQASYEQYFGPGTRLTVT.

The V call is TRBV29-1, the J call TRBJ2-5; D assignment may be TRBD1 or TRBD2 (5 bases each). The germline gives CDR1 SQVTM, CDR2 ANQGSEA. This CDR3 region has 13 residues. V was clipped by 4 bases and J by 0 bases, with 9 bases between them. DNA for the CDR3: TGCAGCGTTGGTGGGGGAAACCAAGAGACCCAGTACTTC. Translating it yields CSVGGGNQETQYF.

This clone was recorded once. The chain is built from TRBV6-5 and TRBJ2-7; D is uncertain. The germline V gene has CDR1 MNHEY and CDR2 SVGAGI. The CDR3 extends over 13 amino acids. V was clipped by 4 bases and J by 2 bases, with 9 bases between them. The CDR3 is CASSSTGPYEQYF. The CDR3 region has the DNA TGTGCCAGCAGTTCTACCGGGCCCTACGAGCAGTACTTC.

The chain couples TRBV5-1 to TRBJ2-7; 8 bases are shared with TRBD2. This CDR3 is built from 17 residues. V shed 0 bases and J 5 bases; nucleotides not matched to a gene: 13. Germline V gives CDR1 SGHRS, CDR2 YFSETQ. The CDR3 nucleotides read TGCGCCAGCAGCTTGGTCCACCTCGGGGGGGCCCGTCACGAGCAGTACTTC. Encoded protein: CASSLVHLGGARHEQYF.

In its sample, this clone was seen a few times. This rearrangement joins TRBV5-6 to TRBJ2-1; 8 bases align to TRBD2. CDR1 and CDR2 (germline): SGHDT, YYEEEE. The CDR3 loop spans 15 amino acids. Trimming removed 6 bases from V and 2 bases from J; junction bases left unmatched: 7. The CDR3 sequence is CASTFGAGAYNEQFF. CDR3 nucleotide sequence: TGTGCCAGCACCTTTGGAGCGGGGGCCTACAATGAGCAGTTCTTC.

The chain has TRBV3-1 (or the pseudogene TRBV3-2) and TRBJ2-1; D ambiguous. Germline V gene lookup returns CDR1 LGHDT and CDR2 YNNKEL (reference sequence). V lost 2 bases, J lost 8 bases, and 13 bases lay in between. CDR3 length equals 14 residues. The CDR3 DNA reads TGTGCCAGCAGCCAAAGCGCGGTCTGGTATGAGCAGTTCTTC. Its protein is CASSQSAVWYEQFF.

This clone occurred once. V gene TRBV7-2 combines with J gene TRBJ1-2; D call uncertain. This CDR3 has 13 amino acids. V lost 2 bases and J 6 bases, leaving 10 bases between the germline ends. The germline gives CDR1 SGHTA, CDR2 FQGNSA. CDR3 DNA: TGTGCCAGCAGCTTACCCGGCAGAAATGGCTACACCTTC. It specifies CASSLPGRNGYTF.

This clone was seen only once. The genes are TRBV4-1 and TRBJ1-4, with D unclear. The CDR3 is 13 residues long. CDR1 MGHRA and CDR2 YSYEKL come from the germline V gene. V was pared by 2 bases and J by 8 bases, with 9 bases between. The CDR3 reads CASSQLVLEKLFF. CDR3 DNA sequence: TGCGCCAGCAGCCAATTAGTGCTGGAAAAACTGTTTTTT.